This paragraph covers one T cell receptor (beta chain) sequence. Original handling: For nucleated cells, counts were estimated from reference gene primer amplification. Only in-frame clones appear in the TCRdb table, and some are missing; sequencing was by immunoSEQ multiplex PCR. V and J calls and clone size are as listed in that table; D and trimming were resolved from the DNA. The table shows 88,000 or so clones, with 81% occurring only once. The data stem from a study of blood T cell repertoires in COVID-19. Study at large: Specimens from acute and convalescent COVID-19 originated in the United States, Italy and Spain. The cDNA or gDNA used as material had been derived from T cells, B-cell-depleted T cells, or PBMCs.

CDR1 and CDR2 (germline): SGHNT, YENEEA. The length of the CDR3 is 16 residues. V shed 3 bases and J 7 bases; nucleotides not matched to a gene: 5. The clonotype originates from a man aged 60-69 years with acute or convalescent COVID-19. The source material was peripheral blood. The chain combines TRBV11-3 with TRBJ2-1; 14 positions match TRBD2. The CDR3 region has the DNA TGTGCCAGCAGCTTGGGGACTAGCGGGAGCTCGAATGAGCAGTTCTTC. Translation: CASSLGTSGSSNEQFF.